This is a list of T cell receptor beta chains from one sample in a study of metastatic and nonmetastatic thyroid tumors. TCRdb reprocessed the PCR reads using MiXCR. Found here are over 70,000 clones, 18% of them singletons; the top ten hold 10% to 15%. Sequencing was done on a sample of blood. Every receptor here comes from a female donor with papillary thyroid cancer or a benign thyroid nodule (not recorded which). Some clones in this sample may be carry-over from other donors' samples. Both conserved end residues are part of each CDR3. D genes are given only for firm matches. For some rows the clone size is stated as once, few or many, or as a class when expanded; others skip it.

J: TRBJ1-1; D: -; V: TRBV6-1; size: many; CDR3: CASTPQTGLNTEAFF; DNA: TGTGCCAGCACTCCCCAGACAGGTCTGAACACTGAAGCTTTCTTT
J: TRBJ2-3; D: -; V: TRBV6-1; size: many; CDR3: CASLIRTTQYF; DNA: TGTGCCAGCCTAATCCGGACTACGCAGTATTTT
J: TRBJ2-7; D: -; V: TRBV5-6; size: many; CDR3: CASSLWWAGETYEQYF; DNA: TGTGCCAGCAGCTTGTGGTGGGCAGGGGAAACCTACGAGCAGTACTTC
J: TRBJ2-5; D: -; V: TRBV11-2; size: -; CDR3: CASSLSEAQETQYF; DNA: TGTGCCAGCAGCTTATCTGAGGCCCAAGAGACCCAGTACTTC
J: TRBJ1-3; D: -; V: TRBV6-1; size: few; CDR3: CASRPRASSGNTIYF; DNA: TGTGCCAGCAGACCACGGGCAAGCTCTGGAAACACCATATATTTT
J: TRBJ1-2; D: -; V: TRBV27; size: many; CDR3: CASSLTYNYGYTF; DNA: TGTGCCAGCAGTCTAACATATAACTATGGCTACACCTTC
J: TRBJ1-3; D: -; V: TRBV6-1; size: few; CDR3: CASRDRRISGNTIYF; DNA: TGTGCCAGCAGGGACAGAAGAATATCTGGAAACACCATATATTTT
J: TRBJ2-3; D: TRBD1; V: TRBV5-1; size: many; CDR3: CASSLLGTGGVTDTQYF; DNA: TGCGCCAGCAGTTTGCTTGGAACAGGGGGTGTAACAGATACGCAGTATTTT
J: TRBJ1-1; D: TRBD1; V: TRBV4-1; size: many; CDR3: CASSLNPGQVVNTEAFF; DNA: TGCGCCAGCAGCTTAAACCCGGGACAGGTGGTGAACACTGAAGCTTTCTTT
J: TRBJ1-2; D: -; V: TRBV7-9; size: -; CDR3: CASSLEIYGYTF; DNA: TGTGCCAGCAGCTTAGAGATCTATGGCTACACCTTC